What follows are 18 T cell receptor beta chains derived from one specimen sequenced in a study of blood T cell repertoires in COVID-19. TCRdb keeps only in-frame clones here, not all; method: immunoSEQ multiplex PCR. This table holds approximately 140,000 clones, about four fifths found once. The sequenced sample consisted of PBMCs or T cells enriched from blood (not recorded which). The receptors were gathered from a woman aged 50 to 65 who had been exposed to COVID-19.

This clone was recorded only once. Written as DNA, the CDR3 is TGTGCCAGCAGTCTGAGCGGGAGGGCCGGAGCCGGGGAGCTGTTTTTT. Amino acids: CASSLSGRAGAGELFF. The chain carries TRBV6-2 or TRBV6-3 and TRBJ2-2; 10 bases match TRBD2. The CDR3 extends over 16 amino acids. With V trimmed by 5 bases and J by 6 bases, 9 bases remained unmatched. Germline CDR1 is MNHEY and CDR2 is SVGEGT.

The gene calls are TRBV9 and TRBJ1-1, with TRBD1 matching over 7 bases. This CDR3 has 14 amino acids. The V gene end was trimmed by 1 base and the J gene end by 3 bases; junction bases not matched to a gene: 3. Germline values: CDR1 SGDLS, CDR2 YYNGEE. The CDR3 loop is CASSVFQGDTEAFF. The CDR3 region has the DNA TGTGCCAGCAGCGTATTCCAGGGGGACACTGAAGCTTTCTTT.

The J gene is TRBJ1-2, the V gene TRBV19, with TRBD1 as a possible D gene (5 bases). The CDR3 is 12 residues long. Trimming took off 8 bases at V and 5 bases at J, with 12 bases between the two ends. Per germline, CDR1 LNHDA and CDR2 SQIVND (reference sequence). The DNA for the CDR3 is TGTGCCAGTCAGACCAGGGATTATGGCTACACCTTC. This sequence encodes CASQTRDYGYTF. The full variable domain, in which reference TRBV19 and TRBJ1-2 provide the parts outside the CDR3, is DGGITQSPKYLFRKEGQNVTLSCEQNLNHDAMYWYRQDPGQGLRLIYYSQIVNDFQKGDIAEGYSVSREKKESFPLTVTSAQKNPTAFYLCASQTRDYGYTFGSGTRLTVV.

J is TRBJ1-5 and V is TRBV24-1; D ambiguous. The germline gives CDR1 KGHDR, CDR2 SFDVKD. The CDR3 has 13 amino acids. Trimming left V 6 bases short and J 7 bases short, with 12 bases between. CDR3 coding DNA: TGTGCCACCAGTCCGCCGGGGTTGCAGCCCCAGCATTTT. Translated, it gives CATSPPGLQPQHF.

This clone was recorded a few times. J is TRBJ1-1 and V is TRBV28; a possible D gene is TRBD1 (6 bases). The V gene lost 8 bases and the J gene lost 0 bases, with 16 bases spanning the gap. Germline assignment: CDR1 MDHEN and CDR2 SYDVKM. The CDR3 covers 15 residues. This CDR3 reads CASETLQGMNTEAFF. In DNA, the CDR3 is TGTGCCAGCGAGACCCTCCAGGGGATGAACACTGAAGCTTTCTTT.

The chain links TRBV5-1 to TRBJ1-4; perhaps TRBD1 as D (5 bases). Trimming pared 4 bases from V and 2 bases from J, leaving 12 bases between. The CDR3 has 15 amino acids. From germline, CDR1 is SGHRS and CDR2 YFSETQ. This chain's CDR3 is CASSQNQGTNEKLFF. Written as DNA, the CDR3 is TGCGCCAGCAGCCAGAATCAGGGTACTAATGAAAAACTGTTTTTT.

This clone was detected a few times. The rearrangement joins TRBV5-1 to TRBJ1-2, with 11 nucleotides matching TRBD1. The CDR3 loop spans 17 amino acids. V gave up 4 bases and J gave up 1 base; unmatched junction bases: 9. Germline V gene sequence: CDR1 SGHRS, CDR2 YFSETQ. CDR3 residues: CASSTDRGLSGNYGYTF. CDR3 nucleotide sequence: TGCGCCAGCAGCACGGACAGGGGGCTTAGCGGTAACTATGGCTACACCTTC.

Points on this clone: The same CDR3 is also encoded by other DNA sequences in this sample. This sequence joins TRBV6-2 or TRBV6-3 and TRBJ1-1; D not resolved. Looked up from germline, CDR1 is MNHEY and CDR2 is SVGEGT. This CDR3 has 13 amino acids. The germline V and J ends were trimmed by 2 bases and 1 base, with 5 bases remaining between them. The CDR3 loop reads CASSYAENTEAFF. The CDR3 DNA reads TGTGCCAGCAGTTACGCGGAGAACACTGAAGCTTTCTTT.

This clone has a handful of counts. This chain links TRBV5-1 with TRBJ2-3, with 13 nucleotides matching TRBD2. Germline V lookup: CDR1 SGHRS, CDR2 YFSETQ. V lost 4 bases to trimming and J lost 2 bases; unmatched junction nucleotides: 7. CDR3 size: 17 residues. The CDR3 DNA follows: TGCGCCAGCAGCCCGCTGACTAGCGGGAGGTTCACAGATACGCAGTATTTT. This codes for CASSPLTSGRFTDTQYF.

The rearrangement uses TRBV27 and TRBJ2-2; 8 nucleotides agree with TRBD2. The germline V gene encodes CDR1 MNHEY and CDR2 SMNVEV (reference sequence). The CDR3 loop spans 15 amino acids. V gave up 8 bases and J gave up 0 bases; unmatched junction bases: 5. The CDR3 loop is CASRGGDANTGELFF. The CDR3 DNA is TGTGCCAGCCGGGGGGGGGACGCGAACACCGGGGAGCTGTTTTTT.

The gene calls are TRBV7-2 and TRBJ2-1; TRBD1 matches at 9 bases. The germline V gene encodes CDR1 SGHTA and CDR2 FQGNSA. Losses at the gene ends were 4 bases for V and 5 bases for J; bases not matched to a gene: 6. The CDR3 totals 15 residues. This chain's CDR3 is CASSWGGTGNNEQFF. The CDR3 DNA sequence: TGTGCCAGCAGCTGGGGTGGGACAGGGAACAATGAGCAGTTCTTC. Full variable domain (missing parts from reference TRBV7-2 and TRBJ2-1): GAGVSQSPSNKVTEKGKDVELRCDPISGHTALYWYRQSLGQGLEFLIYFQGNSAPDKSGLPSDRFSAERTGGSVSTLTIQRTQQEDSAVYLCASSWGGTGNNEQFFGPGTRLTVL.

The V gene is TRBV2, the J gene TRBJ1-2, with D perhaps TRBD1 (5 bases). CDR1 and CDR2 (germline): SNHLY, FYNNEI. This CDR3 comprises 14 residues. Trimming shortened V by 6 bases and J by 5 bases, and 16 bases separated the two germline ends. CDR3 in amino acids: CASRPGTGGYGYTF. In nucleotides, the CDR3 is TGTGCCAGCAGACCCGGGACGGGGGGGTATGGCTACACCTTC.

The chain uses TRBV3-1 (or the pseudogene TRBV3-2) and TRBJ2-2; weak D call: TRBD2 (6 bases). The CDR3 loop spans 17 amino acids. Germline V gene data show CDR1 as LGHDT and CDR2 as YNNKEL (reference sequence). V was shortened by 3 bases and J by 0 bases, with 14 bases between the two germline ends. In DNA form, the CDR3 reads TGTGCCAGCAGCCAGGGACTCTCGATCACGAACACCGGGGAGCTGTTTTTT. Its protein is CASSQGLSITNTGELFF.

The chain couples TRBV6-2 or TRBV6-3 to TRBJ1-2; TRBD1 aligns across 11 bases. Trimming took 6 bases from V and 7 from J; bases not matched to a gene: 7. Per germline, CDR1 MNHEY and CDR2 SVGEGT. This CDR3 is built from 14 residues. The CDR3 DNA reads as TGTGCCAGCAGCCCTGGGACAGGGGGATCTGGCTACACCTTC. Encoded protein: CASSPGTGGSGYTF.

This sequence joins TRBV19 and TRBJ1-4; no clear D gene. The germline CDR1 and CDR2 sequences are LNHDA and SQIVND (reference sequence). The CDR3 covers 15 residues. Trimming removed 4 bases from V and 2 bases from J, with 11 bases in between. This chain's CDR3 is CASSTPLRTNEKLFF. CDR3 bases: TGTGCCAGTAGTACCCCCCTTCGGACTAATGAAAAACTGTTTTTT.

The genes are TRBV27 and TRBJ1-2; TRBD1 agrees at 11 bases. This CDR3 comprises 15 residues. Per germline, CDR1 MNHEY and CDR2 SMNVEV (reference sequence). Trimming removed 3 bases from V and 4 bases from J; junction bases left unmatched: 4. Here the CDR3 reads CASSFGQGASYGYTF. CDR3 coding DNA: TGTGCCAGCAGTTTCGGACAGGGGGCGAGCTATGGCTACACCTTC.

This chain links TRBV5-5 with TRBJ1-3; TRBD1 matches 7 bases. Germline CDR1 SGHKS, CDR2 YYEKEE (reference sequence). This CDR3 is 16 amino acids long. V lost 0 bases to trimming and J lost 0 bases; unmatched junction nucleotides: 3. CDR3 sequence reads: CASSLGDSISGNTIYF. The CDR3 nucleotides read TGTGCCAGCAGCTTGGGGGACAGCATCTCTGGAAACACCATATATTTT. The entire variable domain, with the rest obtained from reference TRBV5-5 and TRBJ1-3, is as follows: DAGVTQSPTHLIKTRGQQVTLRCSPISGHKSVSWYQQVLGQGPQFIFQYYEKEERGRGNFPDRFSARQFPNYSSELNVNALLLGDSALYLCASSLGDSISGNTIYFGEGSWLTVV.

This chain joins TRBV19 and TRBJ2-2; a weak D match, TRBD1 (5 bases). Trimming stripped 7 bases from V and 5 bases from J, with 20 bases between. This CDR3 comprises 16 residues. CDR1 and CDR2 (germline): LNHDA, SQIVND (reference sequence). The CDR3 here is CASIGAKAGWTGELFF. The CDR3 DNA is TGTGCCAGTATTGGGGCGAAAGCAGGGTGGACCGGGGAGCTGTTTTTT.